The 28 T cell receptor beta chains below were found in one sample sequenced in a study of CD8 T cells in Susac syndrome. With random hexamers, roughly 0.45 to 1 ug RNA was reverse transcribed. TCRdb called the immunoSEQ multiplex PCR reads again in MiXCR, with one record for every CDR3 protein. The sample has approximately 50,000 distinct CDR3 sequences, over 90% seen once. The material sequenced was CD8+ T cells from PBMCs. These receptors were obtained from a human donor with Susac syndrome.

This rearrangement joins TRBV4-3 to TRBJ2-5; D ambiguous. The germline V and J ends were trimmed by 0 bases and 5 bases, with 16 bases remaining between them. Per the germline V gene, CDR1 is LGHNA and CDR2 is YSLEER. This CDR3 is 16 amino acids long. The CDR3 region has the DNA TGCGCCAGCAGCCAAGATCGGTACTCGGGTTGGGAGACCCAGTACTTC. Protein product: CASSQDRYSGWETQYF.

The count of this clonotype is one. CDR3 sequence (DNA): TGTGCCACCAGCAGAGATCGTTATGATGTCACCATATATTTT. Translated, it gives CATSRDRYDVTIYF. The chain couples TRBV15 to TRBJ1-3, with no clear D. Trimming left V 0 bases short and J 9 bases short, with 12 bases between. Germline-derived CDR1 and CDR2 are LNHNV and YYDKDF (reference sequence). This CDR3 is 14 amino acids long.

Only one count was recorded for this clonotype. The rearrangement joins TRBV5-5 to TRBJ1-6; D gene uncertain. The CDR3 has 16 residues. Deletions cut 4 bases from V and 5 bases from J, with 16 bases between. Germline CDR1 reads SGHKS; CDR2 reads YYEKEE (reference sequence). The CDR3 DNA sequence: TGTGCCAGCAGCGAAGAAGAAGACCGGCATAATTCACCCCTCCACTTT. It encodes CASSEEEDRHNSPLHF.

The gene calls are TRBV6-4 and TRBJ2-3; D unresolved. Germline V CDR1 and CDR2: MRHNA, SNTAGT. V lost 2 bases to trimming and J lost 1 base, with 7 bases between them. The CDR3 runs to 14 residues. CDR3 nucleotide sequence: TGTGCCAGCAGTGACGGGGTTGGCACAGATACGCAGTATTTT. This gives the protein CASSDGVGTDTQYF.

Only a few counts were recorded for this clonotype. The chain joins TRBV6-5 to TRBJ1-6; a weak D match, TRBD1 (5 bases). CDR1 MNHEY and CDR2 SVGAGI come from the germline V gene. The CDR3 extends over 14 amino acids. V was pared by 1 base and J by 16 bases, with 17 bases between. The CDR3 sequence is CASSYFLPPRGLHF. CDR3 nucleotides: TGTGCCAGCAGTTACTTTCTCCCCCCGAGGGGACTCCACTTT.

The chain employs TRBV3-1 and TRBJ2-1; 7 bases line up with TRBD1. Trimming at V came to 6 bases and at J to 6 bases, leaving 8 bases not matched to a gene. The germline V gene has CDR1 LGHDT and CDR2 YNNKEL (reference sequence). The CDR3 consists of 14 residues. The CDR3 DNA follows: TGTGCCAGCAGTATAGGACAGGTCATCAATGAGCAGTTCTTC. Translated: CASSIGQVINEQFF.

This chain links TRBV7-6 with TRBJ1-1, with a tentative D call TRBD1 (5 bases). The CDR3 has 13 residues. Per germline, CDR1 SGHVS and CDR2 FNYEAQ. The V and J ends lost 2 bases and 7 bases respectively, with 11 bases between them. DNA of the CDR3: TGTGCCAGCAGCTTACTAGTCAGGGATGAAGCTTTCTTT. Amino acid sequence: CASSLLVRDEAFF.

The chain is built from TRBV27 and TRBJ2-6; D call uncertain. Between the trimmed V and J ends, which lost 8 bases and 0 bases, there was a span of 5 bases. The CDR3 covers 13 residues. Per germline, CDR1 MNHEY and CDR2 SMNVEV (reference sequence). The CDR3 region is CASGDSGANVLTF. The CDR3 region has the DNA TGTGCCAGCGGGGACTCTGGGGCCAACGTCCTGACTTTC.

CDR3 in DNA: TGTGCCAGCAGCCGGAGGACAGGCCCCCCGGGACAGCCCCAGCATTTT. This codes for CASSRRTGPPGQPQHF. The chain combines TRBV7-3 with TRBJ1-5; 7 nucleotides match TRBD1. V was clipped by 5 bases and J by 7 bases; unmatched bases: 14. Germline V CDR1 and CDR2: SGHTA, FQGTGA. The CDR3 is made up of 16 amino acids.

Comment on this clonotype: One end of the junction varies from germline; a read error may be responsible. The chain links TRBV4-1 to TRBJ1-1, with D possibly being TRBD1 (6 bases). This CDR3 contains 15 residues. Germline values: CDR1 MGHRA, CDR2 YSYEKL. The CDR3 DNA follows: TGCGCCAGCAGGTCAAGTCCTACAGGGAACTCTGAAGCTTTCTTT. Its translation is CASRSSPTGNSEAFF.

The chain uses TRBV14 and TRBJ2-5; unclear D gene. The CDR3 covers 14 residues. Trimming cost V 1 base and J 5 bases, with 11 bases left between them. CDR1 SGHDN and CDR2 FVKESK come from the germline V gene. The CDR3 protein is CASSQGSIRETQYF. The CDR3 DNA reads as TGTGCCAGCAGCCAAGGATCGATCCGGGAGACCCAGTACTTC.

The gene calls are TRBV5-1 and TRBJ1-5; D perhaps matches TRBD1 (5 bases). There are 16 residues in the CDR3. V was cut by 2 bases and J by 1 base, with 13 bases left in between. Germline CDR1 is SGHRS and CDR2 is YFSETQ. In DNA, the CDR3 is TGCGCCAGCAGCTTTGGGGCCCGGGGCAGCAATCAGCCCCAGCATTTT. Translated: CASSFGARGSNQPQHF.

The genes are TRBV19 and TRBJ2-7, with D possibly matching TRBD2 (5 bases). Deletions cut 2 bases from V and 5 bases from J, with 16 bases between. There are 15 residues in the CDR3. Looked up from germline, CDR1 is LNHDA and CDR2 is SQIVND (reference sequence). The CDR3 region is CASSIKDSVVHEQYF. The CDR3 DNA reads TGTGCCAGTAGTATAAAGGACTCGGTCGTCCACGAGCAGTACTTC.

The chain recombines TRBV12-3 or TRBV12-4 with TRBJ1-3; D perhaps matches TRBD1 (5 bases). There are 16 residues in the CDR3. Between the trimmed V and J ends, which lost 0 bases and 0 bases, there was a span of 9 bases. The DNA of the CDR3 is TGTGCCAGCAGTTTAGCGCTCAGGGCCTCTGGAAACACCATATATTTT. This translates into CASSLALRASGNTIYF.

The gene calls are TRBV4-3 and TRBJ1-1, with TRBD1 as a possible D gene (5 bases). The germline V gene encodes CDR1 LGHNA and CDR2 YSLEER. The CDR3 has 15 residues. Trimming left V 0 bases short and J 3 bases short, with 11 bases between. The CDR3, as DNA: TGCGCCAGCAGCCAAGACGGGACCGACTACACTGAAGCTTTCTTT. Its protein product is CASSQDGTDYTEAFF.

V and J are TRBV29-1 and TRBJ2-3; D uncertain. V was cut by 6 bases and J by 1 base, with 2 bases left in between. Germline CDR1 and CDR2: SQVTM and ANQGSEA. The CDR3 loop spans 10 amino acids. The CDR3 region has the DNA TGCAGCGTCCGCACAGATACGCAGTATTTT. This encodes CSVRTDTQYF.

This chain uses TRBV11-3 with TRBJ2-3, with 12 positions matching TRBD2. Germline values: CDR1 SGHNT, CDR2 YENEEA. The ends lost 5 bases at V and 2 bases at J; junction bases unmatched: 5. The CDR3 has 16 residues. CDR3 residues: CASSTRLAGDTDTQYF. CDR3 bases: TGTGCCAGCAGCACAAGACTAGCGGGGGACACAGATACGCAGTATTTT. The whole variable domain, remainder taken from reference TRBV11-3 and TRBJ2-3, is EAGVVQSPRYKIIEKKQPVAFWCNPISGHNTLYWYLQNLGQGPELLIRYENEEAVDDSQLPKDRFSAERLKGVDSTLKIQPAELGDSAVYLCASSTRLAGDTDTQYFGPGTRLTVL.

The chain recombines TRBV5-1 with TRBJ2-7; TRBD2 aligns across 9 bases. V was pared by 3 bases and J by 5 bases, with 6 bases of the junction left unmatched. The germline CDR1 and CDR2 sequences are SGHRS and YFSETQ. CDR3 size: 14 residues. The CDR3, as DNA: TGCGCCAGCAGCTCGGGCGGGGGGGGCGACGAGCAGTACTTC. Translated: CASSSGGGGDEQYF.

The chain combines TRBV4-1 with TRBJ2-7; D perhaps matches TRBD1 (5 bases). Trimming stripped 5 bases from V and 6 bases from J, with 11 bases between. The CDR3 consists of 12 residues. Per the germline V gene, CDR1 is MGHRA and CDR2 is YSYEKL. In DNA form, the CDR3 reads TGCGCCAGCAGCGATCTTAGGGGCGAGCAGTACTTC. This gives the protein CASSDLRGEQYF.

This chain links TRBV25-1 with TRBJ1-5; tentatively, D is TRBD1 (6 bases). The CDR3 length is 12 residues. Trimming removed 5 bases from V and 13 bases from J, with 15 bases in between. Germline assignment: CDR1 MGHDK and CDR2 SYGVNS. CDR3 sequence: CASSPGGGLQHF. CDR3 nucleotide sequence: TGTGCCAGCAGTCCCGGCGGGGGGCTTCAGCATTTT.

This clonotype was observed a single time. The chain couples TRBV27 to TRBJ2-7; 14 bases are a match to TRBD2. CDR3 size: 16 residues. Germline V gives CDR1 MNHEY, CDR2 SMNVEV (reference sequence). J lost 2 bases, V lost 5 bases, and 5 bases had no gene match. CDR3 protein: CASSRTSGGPAYEQYF. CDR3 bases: TGTGCCAGCAGTCGGACTAGCGGGGGGCCCGCCTACGAGCAGTACTTC.

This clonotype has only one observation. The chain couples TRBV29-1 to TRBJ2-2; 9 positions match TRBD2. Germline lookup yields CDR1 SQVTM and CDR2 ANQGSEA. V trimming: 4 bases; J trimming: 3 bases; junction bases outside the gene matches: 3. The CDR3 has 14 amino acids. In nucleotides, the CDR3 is TGCAGCGTTGTAGCGGGGGCCTACACCGGGGAGCTGTTTTTT. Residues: CSVVAGAYTGELFF.

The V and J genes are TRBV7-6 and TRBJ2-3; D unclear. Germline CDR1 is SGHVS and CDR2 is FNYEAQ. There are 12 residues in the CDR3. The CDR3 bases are TGTGCAGCCTCGGACGGCACAGATACGCAGTATTTT. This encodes CAASDGTDTQYF.

CDR3 region: CAISDRQGYMNTEAFF. Here the CDR3 DNA reads TGTGCCATCAGTGATAGACAGGGGTACATGAACACTGAAGCTTTCTTT. The genes are TRBV10-3 and TRBJ1-1; 8 positions match TRBD1. From germline, CDR1 is ENHRY and CDR2 SYGVKD. This CDR3 comprises 16 residues. V shed 3 bases, J shed 0 bases, and the junction held 6 bases outside the gene matches.

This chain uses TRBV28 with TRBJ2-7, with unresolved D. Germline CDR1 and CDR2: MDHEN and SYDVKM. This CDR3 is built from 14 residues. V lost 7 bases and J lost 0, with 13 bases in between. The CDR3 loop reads CASKAESRSYEQYF. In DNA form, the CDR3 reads TGTGCCAGCAAGGCCGAATCGCGCTCCTACGAGCAGTACTTC. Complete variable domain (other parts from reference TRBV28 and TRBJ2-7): DVKVTQSSRYLVKRTGEKVFLECVQDMDHENMFWYRQDPGLGLRLIYFSYDVKMKEKGDIPEGYSVSREKKERFSLILESASTNQTSMYLCASKAESRSYEQYFGPGTRLTVT.

This CDR3 reads CASSRLAGSTSTDTQYF. In DNA, the CDR3 is TGTGCCAGCAGCCGACTAGCGGGGAGCACTAGCACAGATACGCAGTATTTT. This chain links TRBV3-1 with TRBJ2-3; 11 bases fit TRBD2. The CDR3 contains 17 residues. The V gene's germline CDR1 is LGHDT and CDR2 YNNKEL (reference sequence). Unmatched junction bases numbered 6, after V lost 4 bases and J lost 0 bases.

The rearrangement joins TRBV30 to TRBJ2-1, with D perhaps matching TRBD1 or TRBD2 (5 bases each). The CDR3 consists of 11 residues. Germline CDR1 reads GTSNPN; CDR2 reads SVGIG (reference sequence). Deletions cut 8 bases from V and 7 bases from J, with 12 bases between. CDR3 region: CALPWGNEQFF. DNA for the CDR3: TGTGCCCTCCCATGGGGGAATGAGCAGTTCTTC. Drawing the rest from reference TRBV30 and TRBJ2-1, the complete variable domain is SQTIHQWPATLVQPVGSPLSLECTVEGTSNPNLYWYRQAAGRGLQLLFYSVGIGQISSEVPQNLSASRPQDRQFILSSKKLLLSDSGFYLCALPWGNEQFFGPGTRLTVL.

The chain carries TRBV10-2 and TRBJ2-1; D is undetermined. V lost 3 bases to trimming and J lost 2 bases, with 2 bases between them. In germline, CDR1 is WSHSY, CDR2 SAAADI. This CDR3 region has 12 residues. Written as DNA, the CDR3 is TGCGCCAGCAGTGAAGCCTACAATGAGCAGTTCTTC. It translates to CASSEAYNEQFF.